This T cell receptor (beta chain) was retrieved from a study of stem cell transplantation in POMP-related autoinflammatory disease. Background on the study: The study hypothesized thymoproteasome defects skew the TRB repertoire via impaired CD8+ selection.

Notes on the study in general: In patients with PRAID, every analyzed T-cell subset tended to show lower diversity and higher clonality. Patients with PRAID showed a restricted number of unique TRB V-J gene pairings.

PRAID combined immunodeficiency and autoinflammation. Concerning this clone itself: As yet, its antigen is unknown. The sample holds other DNA sequences that translate to the same CDR3.

Profiled with immunoSEQ multiplex PCR; TCRdb holds only in-frame clones, not every one. The sample gives about 32,000 clones, around 88% of which show up once; around 0.72% is in the top ten. This CDR3 comprises 15 residues. V dropped 0 bases and J dropped 4 bases, with 8 bases sitting between them. Germline CDR1 and CDR2: SGHNT and YYREEE (reference sequence). The sequenced sample was CD4+ T cells from PBMCs, obtained before stem cell transplantation. The TCR was taken from a human donor with POMP-related autoinflammation and immune dysregulation (PRAID). The chain uses TRBV5-4 and TRBJ2-6, with D tentatively TRBD1 or TRBD2 (5 bases each). This CDR3 is CASSLGGTGANVLTF. The CDR3 DNA is TGTGCCAGCAGCTTGGGGGGGACCGGGGCCAACGTCCTGACTTTC. Supplemented by reference TRBV5-4 and TRBJ2-6, the full variable domain reads ETGVTQSPTHLIKTRGQQVTLRCSSQSGHNTVSWYQQALGQGPQFIFQYYREEENGRGNFPPRFSGLQFPNYSSELNVNALELDDSALYLCASSLGGTGANVLTFGAGSRLTVL.